These T cell receptor beta chains were read from a single sample in a study of blood T cell repertoires in COVID-19. The assay was immunoSEQ multiplex PCR, and TCRdb's table has in-frame clones only and misses some. The profile shows 200,000 to 250,000 clones, 65% to 85% of them singletons. Sequenced: peripheral blood. These receptors were taken from a human donor in a cohort sampled during active COVID-19. The CDR3 runs from the conserved cysteine through the conserved F or W. The D gene is left open where the match is weak. Some rows have no size entry. The others give once, few or many, or a class for an expanded clone.

clone size	J gene	V gene	D gene	CDR3 protein	CDR3 DNA
NA	TRBJ1-5	TRBV7-2	TRBD1	CASSPPRTGGNQPQHF	TGTGCCAGCAGCCCTCCCCGGACAGGGGGCAATCAGCCCCAGCATTTT
NA	TRBJ2-5	TRBV5-4	NA	CASSSGETQYF	TGTGCCAGCAGCTCCGGGGAGACCCAGTACTTC
NA	TRBJ2-4	TRBV7-2	TRBD1	CASSRGLAKNIQYF	TGTGCCAGCTCAAGGGGGCTAGCCAAAAACATTCAGTACTTC
NA	TRBJ1-3	TRBV10-2	TRBD1	CATKRTGNSGNTIYF	TGCGCCACCAAACGGACAGGGAACTCTGGAAACACCATATATTTT
few	TRBJ2-1	TRBV7-3	NA	CASSLYPSSYNEQFF	TGTGCCAGCAGCTTATACCCTAGCTCCTACAATGAGCAGTTCTTC
NA	TRBJ1-4	TRBV7-6	NA	CASTLTGGRIEKLFF	TGTGCCAGCACACTAACCGGGGGGAGGATCGAAAAACTGTTTTTT
NA	TRBJ2-5	TRBV9	TRBD1	CASSPTGGHRQETQYF	TGTGCCAGCAGCCCCACAGGGGGCCATCGACAAGAGACCCAGTACTTC
NA	TRBJ2-2	TRBV7-7	NA	CASSRAGVSAGELFF	TGTGCTAGCAGCCGAGCAGGGGTTTCTGCCGGGGAGCTGTTTTTT
NA	TRBJ2-7	TRBV5-1	NA	CASSPDGSSGEQYF	TGCGCCAGCAGCCCGGATGGGAGTTCGGGAGAGCAGTACTTC
NA	TRBJ1-2	TRBV7-2	TRBD1	CASSMTGGVDYGYTF	TGTGCCAGCAGCATGACAGGGGGCGTAGACTATGGCTACACCTTC
once	TRBJ2-5	TRBV13	NA	CASSPQGGLPETQYF	TGTGCCAGCAGCCCCCAGGGAGGTCTTCCAGAGACCCAGTACTTC
NA	TRBJ2-3	TRBV10-3	TRBD2	CAISEGGRYTDTQYF	TGTGCCATCAGTGAGGGCGGGAGGTACACAGATACGCAGTATTTT
once	TRBJ2-2	TRBV19	TRBD1	CASSTTGSGELFF	TGTGCCAGTAGTACGACAGGGTCCGGGGAGCTGTTTTTT
NA	TRBJ2-1	TRBV28	TRBD2	CASSELAGSGSNEQFF	TGTGCCAGCAGTGAACTAGCGGGGTCGGGTTCAAATGAGCAGTTCTTC
few	TRBJ2-7	TRBV3-1/TRBV3-2	NA	CASSFLYEQYF	TGTGCCAGCAGCTTCCTCTACGAGCAGTACTTC
NA	TRBJ2-5	TRBV27	TRBD1	CASSPWTGAQETQYF	TGTGCCAGCAGTCCATGGACAGGGGCACAAGAGACCCAGTACTTC
once	TRBJ2-7	TRBV28	NA	CASRRNPYEQYF	TGTGCCAGCAGGCGGAACCCCTACGAGCAGTACTTC
NA	TRBJ1-5	TRBV6-6	NA	CASSYSPGYQPQHF	TGTGCCAGCAGTTACTCCCCCGGGTATCAGCCCCAGCATTTT
NA	TRBJ1-4	TRBV18	NA	CASSPSGINEKLFF	TGTGCCAGCTCACCTTCAGGGATTAATGAAAAACTGTTTTTT
NA	TRBJ1-5	TRBV7-9	NA	CASSLDTNQPQHF	TGTGCCAGCAGCCTGGACACCAATCAGCCCCAGCATTTT
NA	TRBJ1-4	TRBV28	NA	CASSPPGGLGEKLFF	TGTGCCAGCAGCCCCCCAGGAGGGTTAGGAGAAAAACTGTTTTTT
NA	TRBJ1-5	TRBV6-1	NA	CASSEAGVSNQPQHF	TGTGCCAGCAGTGAAGCAGGGGTTAGCAATCAGCCCCAGCATTTT
NA	TRBJ2-7	TRBV5-1	NA	CASSVSLSPDYEQYF	TGCGCCAGCAGCGTCAGTCTCAGTCCCGACTACGAGCAGTACTTC
few	TRBJ1-2	TRBV28	NA	CASSFTGYYGYTF	TGTGCCAGCAGTTTTACGGGGTACTATGGCTACACCTTC
NA	TRBJ2-5	TRBV23-1	TRBD1	CASTTKQGGETQYF	TGCGCCAGCACCACAAAACAGGGGGGAGAGACCCAGTACTTC
NA	TRBJ2-3	TRBV11-1	TRBD2	CASSLRATSVTDTQYF	TGTGCCAGCAGCTTAAGGGCGACTAGCGTTACAGATACGCAGTATTTT
NA	TRBJ2-2	TRBV14	TRBD2	CASSKGTKNTGELFF	TGTGCCAGCAGTAAAGGGACTAAAAACACCGGGGAGCTGTTTTTT
NA	TRBJ1-3	TRBV19	NA	CASSKAGAGNTIYF	TGTGCCAGTAGTAAAGCAGGGGCTGGAAACACCATATATTTT
NA	TRBJ2-6	TRBV11-3	TRBD1	CASSLEGQGARSNVLTF	TGTGCCAGCAGCTTAGAAGGACAGGGGGCGCGATCCAACGTCCTGACTTTC
once	TRBJ2-3	TRBV9	NA	CASKTDTGTDTQYF	TGTGCCAGTAAAACGGACACTGGCACAGATACGCAGTATTTT
NA	TRBJ2-7	TRBV7-2	TRBD1	CASSLTGQRSYEQYF	TGTGCCAGCAGCCTTACGGGACAGCGATCCTACGAGCAGTACTTC
NA	TRBJ2-7	TRBV6-2/TRBV6-3	NA	CASSPLSDSAYEQYF	TGTGCCAGCAGTCCCCTGAGCGACAGTGCCTACGAGCAGTACTTC
NA	TRBJ1-5	TRBV7-2	NA	CASSSEAGRNQPQHF	TGTGCCAGCAGCTCCGAGGCAGGGCGCAATCAGCCCCAGCATTTT
NA	TRBJ2-1	TRBV4-1	NA	CASSQDPYRATRITNEQFF	TGCGCCAGCAGCCAAGATCCGTACAGGGCGACAAGGATTACTAATGAGCAGTTCTTC
NA	TRBJ2-7	TRBV4-2	NA	CASSQEELDEQYF	TGTGCCAGCAGCCAAGAGGAGCTAGACGAGCAGTACTTC
NA	TRBJ2-3	TRBV3-1/TRBV3-2	TRBD2	CASSQDRGIAGSPDTQYF	TGTGCCAGCAGCCAAGATCGCGGAATAGCGGGGAGCCCAGATACGCAGTATTTT
NA	TRBJ1-4	TRBV6-6	NA	CASSYAATNEKLFF	TGTGCCAGCAGTTACGCAGCAACTAATGAAAAACTGTTTTTT
NA	TRBJ2-3	TRBV7-7	TRBD2	CASSAGTSGRTDTQYF	TGTGCTAGCAGCGCCGGGACTAGCGGGCGCACAGATACGCAGTATTTT
few	TRBJ1-5	TRBV28	NA	CASSLARQPQHF	TGTGCCAGCAGTTTGGCCAGGCAGCCCCAGCATTTT
NA	TRBJ1-6	TRBV19	NA	CASSMAGETGSPLHF	TGTGCCAGTAGTATGGCAGGGGAGACGGGTTCACCCCTCCACTTT
once	TRBJ2-5	TRBV5-1	NA	CASSFSVLETQYF	TGCGCCAGCAGCTTTTCCGTTCTGGAGACCCAGTACTTC
NA	TRBJ2-1	TRBV15	NA	CATSDLAVRGLNEQFF	TGTGCCACCAGCGACCTCGCGGTCAGGGGTTTGAATGAGCAGTTCTTC
NA	TRBJ1-4	TRBV9	NA	CASSGSLGANEKLFF	TGTGCCAGCAGCGGCTCGTTGGGGGCGAATGAAAAACTGTTTTTT
NA	TRBJ2-5	TRBV19	NA	CASSKLGGGKETQYF	TGTGCCAGTAGCAAGCTAGGGGGGGGGAAAGAGACCCAGTACTTC
NA	TRBJ2-6	TRBV7-2	TRBD1	CASSWRTGHSGANVLTF	TGTGCCAGCAGCTGGAGGACAGGGCACTCTGGGGCCAACGTCCTGACTTTC
NA	TRBJ2-3	TRBV18	TRBD2	CASSSRERGPTDTQYF	TGTGCCAGCTCATCTAGGGAGCGGGGGCCCACAGATACGCAGTATTTT
NA	TRBJ1-4	TRBV6-5	TRBD1	CASSPGGTNEKLFF	TGTGCCAGCAGCCCAGGGGGTACTAATGAAAAACTGTTTTTT
NA	TRBJ1-2	TRBV13	NA	CASSLGRGVAGGYTF	TGTGCCAGCAGCTTAGGCCGCGGGGTAGCCGGCGGCTACACCTTC